This T cell receptor (beta chain) was identified during a study of OX40 agonist ivuxolimab in advanced cancers. Overall study: Among those enrolled, mean age was around 60 years (range 23 to 79) and 75% to 90% were male. Points from the study as a whole: On average, CD8+ T cells had more expanded clones than CD4+. Clones of CD4+ and CD8+ blood T cells grew by week 6 at doses of 0.1 to 3.0 mg/kg. The work left the antigen specificity of expanded peripheral T cells undetermined.

Clones were sequenced by immunoSEQ multiplex PCR, and TCRdb holds only the in-frame ones, with some missing. The sample lists some 80,000 clones; about 90% were seen once. To note about this clone: Its matching antigen is unknown.

J gave up 7 bases and V 0 bases, and 6 bases lay outside the gene matches. The V gene's germline CDR1 is SGHTA and CDR2 FQGTGA. There are 16 residues in the CDR3. The gene calls are TRBV7-3 and TRBJ2-2, with TRBD2 matching over 9 bases. Material: CD4+ or CD8+ T cells sorted from blood, obtained in a trial of the OX40 agonist ivuxolimab. This sequence was found in an adult with an advanced solid tumor such as melanoma, head and neck, liver or kidney cancer. CDR3 amino acids: CASSLTGTSSNGELFF. The CDR3 DNA reads TGTGCCAGCAGCTTAACCGGGACTAGCTCCAACGGGGAGCTGTTTTTT.